What follows are 26 T cell receptor beta chains derived from one specimen sequenced in a study of T cell responses to AZD1222 COVID-19 vaccine. The method was immunoSEQ multiplex PCR; TCRdb's version includes in-frame clones alone and lacks a portion of them. The table shows roughly 78,000 clones, with around four fifths occurring only once. Sequencing was performed on peripheral blood, taken on day 0 of AZD1222 vaccination. These TCRs come from an adult in good health.

This chain connects TRBV7-2 to TRBJ2-3, with D tentatively TRBD2 (6 bases). The V and J ends lost 5 bases and 2 bases respectively, with 14 bases between them. The CDR3 consists of 15 residues. Germline V gives CDR1 SGHTA, CDR2 FQGNSA. This CDR3 reads CASSVSGLYTDTQYF. The DNA of the CDR3 is TGTGCCAGCAGCGTGAGCGGGTTATACACAGATACGCAGTATTTT. Complete variable domain (other parts from reference TRBV7-2 and TRBJ2-3): GAGVSQSPSNKVTEKGKDVELRCDPISGHTALYWYRQSLGQGLEFLIYFQGNSAPDKSGLPSDRFSAERTGGSVSTLTIQRTQQEDSAVYLCASSVSGLYTDTQYFGPGTRLTVL.

The chain links TRBV6-1 to TRBJ2-7; D is perhaps TRBD1 or TRBD2 (5 bases each). V dropped 3 bases and J dropped 1 base, with 13 bases sitting between them. Germline CDR1 and CDR2: MNHNS and SASEGT. This CDR3 has 15 residues. CDR3: CASSEPGPDSYEQYF. Here the CDR3 DNA reads TGTGCCAGCAGTGAGCCGGGACCCGATTCCTACGAGCAGTACTTC.

The V call is TRBV9, the J call TRBJ1-1; D is undetermined. In germline, CDR1 is SGDLS, CDR2 YYNGEE. With 8 bases removed from V and 0 bases from J, the gap between germline ends came to 11 bases. The length of the CDR3 is 13 residues. The CDR3 DNA reads as TGTGCCAGTTCGGCGGGGATGAACACTGAAGCTTTCTTT. The encoded protein is CASSAGMNTEAFF.

The V gene is TRBV7-2, the J gene TRBJ2-7; no reliable D call. The V gene lost 5 bases and the J gene lost 3 bases, with 5 bases spanning the gap. Germline V gene sequence: CDR1 SGHTA, CDR2 FQGNSA. CDR3 size: 11 residues. Here the CDR3 reads CASSALYEQYF. CDR3 coding DNA: TGTGCCAGCAGCGCCCTCTACGAGCAGTACTTC.

The V gene is TRBV10-3, the J gene TRBJ2-7, with 11 positions matching TRBD2. Germline assignment: CDR1 ENHRY and CDR2 SYGVKD. The CDR3 spans 15 residues. V lost 0 bases and J lost 7; bases outside the gene matches: 5. The CDR3 bases are TGTGCCATCAGTGAGTCTCCGGGACTAGCGGAGGAGCAGTACTTC. The encoded protein is CAISESPGLAEEQYF.

The CDR3 sequence: CASSVVPSGGTGELFF. The CDR3 DNA sequence: TGTGCCAGCAGCGTAGTCCCTAGCGGGGGTACCGGGGAGCTGTTTTTT. The chain uses TRBV9 and TRBJ2-2, with 10 bases that match TRBD2. V gave up 0 bases and J gave up 5 bases; unmatched junction bases: 4. Per germline, CDR1 SGDLS and CDR2 YYNGEE. The CDR3 totals 16 residues.

This clone was counted only a few times. This chain links TRBV7-2 with TRBJ1-6; D remains unclear. Germline V CDR1 and CDR2: SGHTA, FQGNSA. CDR3 length: 15 amino acids. Trimming took off 0 bases at V and 4 bases at J, with 7 bases between the two ends. CDR3 region: CASSLASSYNSPLHF. For the CDR3, the DNA is TGTGCCAGCAGCTTAGCAAGCAGTTATAATTCACCCCTCCACTTT. Together with reference TRBV7-2 and TRBJ1-6, the CDR3 gives the full variable domain: GAGVSQSPSNKVTEKGKDVELRCDPISGHTALYWYRQSLGQGLEFLIYFQGNSAPDKSGLPSDRFSAERTGGSVSTLTIQRTQQEDSAVYLCASSLASSYNSPLHFGNGTRLTVT.

The J gene is TRBJ2-7, the V gene TRBV2; the match to TRBD1 covers 9 bases. Trimming at V came to 5 bases and at J to 3 bases, leaving 8 bases not matched to a gene. Per germline, CDR1 SNHLY and CDR2 FYNNEI. The CDR3 is 15 residues long. CDR3 nucleotide sequence: TGTGCCAGCAGTTCGCCGGGACAGGGACGCTACGAGCAGTACTTC. Protein product: CASSSPGQGRYEQYF.

The chain carries TRBV6-6 and TRBJ2-2; possibly TRBD1 for D (5 bases). CDR1 is MNHNY, CDR2 SVGAGI, per germline (reference sequence). This CDR3 spans 14 amino acids. The V and J ends lost 1 base and 4 bases respectively, with 7 bases between them. The CDR3 DNA sequence: TGTGCCAGCAGTTACTTCCAGGGCACCGGGGAGCTGTTTTTT. Translating gives CASSYFQGTGELFF.

The V gene is TRBV6-1, the J gene TRBJ1-1; TRBD1 matches at 10 bases. Germline CDR1 reads MNHNS; CDR2 reads SASEGT. This CDR3 region has 17 residues. J lost 7 bases, V lost 1 base, and 12 bases had no gene match. CDR3 in amino acids: CASSEEEPGQGIFEAFF. The CDR3 nucleotides read TGTGCCAGCAGTGAAGAAGAACCGGGACAGGGGATTTTTGAAGCTTTCTTT.

The gene calls are TRBV20-1 and TRBJ1-1; D perhaps matches TRBD1 (6 bases). There are 13 residues in the CDR3. The germline V gene encodes CDR1 DFQATT and CDR2 SNEGSKA (reference sequence). V was cut by 3 bases and J by 0 bases, with 8 bases left in between. In DNA form, the CDR3 reads TGCAGTGCTAGTGACAGGTTGAACACTGAAGCTTTCTTT. Residues: CSASDRLNTEAFF.

The chain uses TRBV4-3 and TRBJ2-5; maybe TRBD1 (6 bases). The CDR3 spans 16 residues. CDR1 LGHNA and CDR2 YSLEER come from the germline V gene. V lost 4 bases, J lost 0 bases, and 15 bases lay in between. The chain's CDR3 is CASSRLSWDNQETQYF. In DNA form, the CDR3 reads TGCGCCAGCAGCCGACTTTCATGGGACAACCAAGAGACCCAGTACTTC.

The chain employs TRBV6-5 and TRBJ1-6, with a tentative D call TRBD1 (5 bases). The V and J ends lost 7 bases and 0 bases respectively, with 10 bases between them. The CDR3 is made up of 15 amino acids. The germline V gene encodes CDR1 MNHEY and CDR2 SVGAGI. As DNA, the CDR3 is TGTGCCAGCACGGGGGGTAGCTCCTATAATTCACCCCTCCACTTT. The encoded protein is CASTGGSSYNSPLHF.

This sequence joins TRBV21-1 and TRBJ1-5; TRBD1, the D gene given by the table, was not confirmed from the DNA. TRBV21-1 is classified as a pseudogene. This CDR3 comprises 21 residues. Here the CDR3 DNA reads TGTGCCAGCAGCAAAGCGAGGAAGCAGGGGCCATTTGGATATAGCAATCAGCCCCAGCATTTT. This translates into CASSKARKQGPFGYSNQPQHF.

The chain is built from TRBV6-8 and TRBJ1-3; D uncertain. CDR1 is MNHGY, CDR2 SAAAGT, per germline. The CDR3 loop spans 17 amino acids. V gave up 4 bases and J gave up 0 bases, with 16 bases separating them. In nucleotides, the CDR3 is TGTGCCAGCAGTTTCCAAAGGGCCCGCCACTCTGGAAACACCATATATTTT. Translated: CASSFQRARHSGNTIYF.

The CDR3 spells CASSSANGQPQHF. CDR3 sequence (DNA): TGTGCCAGCAGCTCCGCCAATGGCCAGCCCCAGCATTTT. The chain links TRBV7-8 to TRBJ1-5; no clear D gene. CDR1 is SGHVS and CDR2 is FQNEAQ in the germline V gene. Trimming left V 4 bases short and J 7 bases short, with 11 bases between. CDR3 length: 13 residues.

Concerning this clone: At the DNA level, this CDR3 is encoded by other sequences in the same sample as well. The chain uses TRBV6-5 and TRBJ1-1; D may be TRBD1 (6 bases). Trimming removed 2 bases at V and 0 bases at J, with 10 bases between. Germline assignment: CDR1 MNHEY and CDR2 SVGAGI. The CDR3 loop spans 15 amino acids. The CDR3 protein is CASSYRDRLNTEAFF. The DNA for the CDR3 is TGTGCCAGCAGTTACAGAGACAGGTTGAACACTGAAGCTTTCTTT.

In its sample, this clone was seen a few times. The chain links TRBV13 to TRBJ1-1; 7 positions agree with TRBD1. The germline V gene has CDR1 PRHDT and CDR2 FYEKMQ (reference sequence). V dropped 5 bases and J dropped 3; count of bases not matched to a gene: 6. CDR3 length: 14 residues. CDR3 coding DNA: TGTGCCAGCAGCACCCGGGACAGCTACACTGAAGCTTTCTTT. It is translated as CASSTRDSYTEAFF.

The V gene is TRBV5-6, the J gene TRBJ1-1, with D possibly matching TRBD1 (5 bases). Germline CDR1 is SGHDT and CDR2 is YYEEEE. With 1 base removed from V and 3 bases from J, the gap between germline ends came to 16 bases. This CDR3 spans 16 amino acids. This CDR3 reads CASSLFVWGFDTEAFF. The CDR3 nucleotides read TGTGCCAGCAGCTTGTTTGTGTGGGGGTTTGACACTGAAGCTTTCTTT.

The chain is built from TRBV7-2 and TRBJ2-6, with D perhaps TRBD1 (5 bases). The CDR3 covers 14 residues. CDR1 is SGHTA and CDR2 is FQGNSA in the germline V gene. The ends were cut back, 10 bases at V and 4 bases at J, with 14 bases in the middle. The CDR3 bases are TGTGCCATGTCTGGGGCAGGAGGGGCCAACGTCCTGACTTTC. This translates into CAMSGAGGANVLTF.

This clone was picked up one time. J is TRBJ2-3 and V is TRBV6-5; TRBD2 aligns across 7 bases. The CDR3 is 15 residues long. The germline gives CDR1 MNHEY, CDR2 SVGAGI. J lost 0 bases, V lost 4 bases, and 4 bases had no gene match. The CDR3 nucleotides read TGTGCCAGCAGTTGGGACTACAAAAGCACAGATACGCAGTATTTT. Translating it yields CASSWDYKSTDTQYF.

The V and J genes are TRBV12-5 and TRBJ1-2; the D is unclear. Germline V lookup: CDR1 LGHNT, CDR2 FRNRAP. This CDR3 spans 11 amino acids. Trimming cost V 6 bases and J 7 bases, with 9 bases left between them. CDR3: CASGLFPGYTF. The DNA of the CDR3 is TGTGCTAGTGGGCTTTTCCCTGGCTACACCTTC. The full variable domain, rest sourced from reference TRBV12-5 and TRBJ1-2, is DARVTQTPRHKVTEMGQEVTMRCQPILGHNTVFWYRQTMMQGLELLAYFRNRAPLDDSGMPKDRFSAEMPDATLATLKIQPSEPRDSAVYFCASGLFPGYTFGSGTRLTVV.

The chain links TRBV20-1 to TRBJ2-3; unclear D gene. Germline V CDR1 and CDR2: DFQATT, SNEGSKA (reference sequence). The CDR3 is made up of 11 amino acids. Trimming shortened V by 5 bases and J by 5 bases, and 8 bases separated the two germline ends. CDR3 DNA: TGCAGTGCTCTACTGGTAGATACGCAGTATTTT. This sequence encodes CSALLVDTQYF.

The CDR3 nucleotides are TGTGCCAGCAGCTATCGGTCAGAGACCCAGTACTTC. Its translation: CASSYRSETQYF. This chain uses TRBV3-1 (or the pseudogene TRBV3-2) with TRBJ2-5; no firm D call. There are 12 residues in the CDR3. Germline lookup yields CDR1 LGHDT and CDR2 YNNKEL (reference sequence). Trimming pared 5 bases from V and 4 bases from J, leaving 8 bases between.

By proportion, this clone is medium-sized (0.01 to 0.1%). This chain connects TRBV4-3 to TRBJ1-4; D is possibly TRBD1 (5 bases). The V gene's germline CDR1 is LGHNA and CDR2 YSLEER. The V gene lost 5 bases and the J gene lost 8 bases, with 18 bases spanning the gap. CDR3 size: 15 residues. CDR3 protein: CASSVTANDREKLFF. CDR3 nucleotides: TGCGCCAGCAGCGTGACAGCCAACGATCGGGAAAAACTGTTTTTT.

This clone was seen more than once but under ten times. Here the CDR3 DNA reads TGCAGCCCCCGTCGGGCATCCTCCTACGAGCAGTACTTC. Translation: CSPRRASSYEQYF. V and J are TRBV29-1 and TRBJ2-7; D is ambiguous. Germline assignment: CDR1 SQVTM and CDR2 ANQGSEA. The CDR3 is made up of 13 amino acids. Trimming cost V 8 bases and J 0 bases, with 14 bases left between them.